This note documents a single T cell receptor beta chain sequence. Per the original data handling: Reference gene primer amplification gave estimated nucleated cell counts. Generated by immunoSEQ multiplex PCR, the TCRdb table keeps only in-frame clones and is missing some. V and J calls and clone size are copied from that table; D and trimming were computed from the DNA. Here the sample spans roughly 200,000 clones, approximately 80% being singletons. This entry is derived from a study of blood T cell repertoires in COVID-19. Study as a whole: COVID-19 samples collected from the United States, Italy and Spain covered acute and convalescent phases. Sources were T cells, B-cell-depleted T cells, or PBMCs; the material itself was cDNA or gDNA.

Germline V gene lookup returns CDR1 SGHTA and CDR2 FQGNSA. The length of the CDR3 is 13 residues. V lost 3 bases, J lost 1 base, and 6 bases lay in between. The source material was peripheral blood. The origin of this receptor is a woman aged 45-65 years with active or convalescent COVID-19. This sequence joins TRBV7-2 and TRBJ2-5, with no clear D. CDR3 sequence: CASSFSFQETQYF. In DNA, the CDR3 is TGTGCCAGCAGCTTTTCTTTCCAAGAGACCCAGTACTTC.